The rows below give T cell receptor beta chains drawn from one sample of a study of control samples from healthy donors and cancer patients. The repertoire was sequenced with immunoSEQ multiplex PCR; TCRdb's copy has only in-frame clones and lacks some. In the table there are around 110,000 clones, around 89% of which are singletons. Sequencing was done on a sample of PBMCs. The receptors were gathered from a woman in her fifties or sixties with colorectal cancer. The CDR3 runs from the conserved cysteine through the conserved F or W.

TRBJ1-5	TRBV15	CATREGAVASNQPQHF
TRBJ1-6	TRBV2	CASSEAGTGKSPLHF
TRBJ2-5	TRBV5-3	CARSLQGGDNLETQYF
TRBJ1-2	TRBV19	CATRQGPYYGYTF
TRBJ2-3	TRBV10-1	CASIGGTVGDTQYF
TRBJ2-6	TRBV6-1	CASSEPLAGANVLTF
TRBJ2-5	TRBV3-1/TRBV3-2	CASSQLGRQGEETQYF
TRBJ2-5	TRBV3-1/TRBV3-2	CASSQEHGQGVNSETQYF
TRBJ2-7	TRBV30	CAWREGSGTFYEQYF
TRBJ1-2	TRBV18	CASSPGQGNGYTF
TRBJ1-1	TRBV27	CASSLRSTRGTEAFF
TRBJ1-1	TRBV7-9	CASSLEVAGEAFF
TRBJ1-5	TRBV18	CASSPRGTAVQPQHF
TRBJ2-7	TRBV3-1/TRBV3-2	CASSLRDSYEQYF
TRBJ1-5	TRBV3-1/TRBV3-2	CASSQDRRDNQPQHF
TRBJ1-4	TRBV7-9	CASSPDGREKLFF
TRBJ2-7	TRBV5-1	CASSLQQASYEQYF
TRBJ2-5	TRBV19	CASTPRTNQETQYF
TRBJ1-6	TRBV15	CATSRDRGGGSPLHF
TRBJ1-2	TRBV19	CASSIENANYGYTF
TRBJ2-5	TRBV9	CASSVNGQMGLETQYF
TRBJ2-3	TRBV19	CASSILGGFSTDTQYF
TRBJ2-1	TRBV7-3	CASSLGRWAGGGNEQFF
TRBJ2-2	TRBV29-1	CSVEVGQGIGELFF
TRBJ2-7	TRBV12-3/TRBV12-4	CASGGRRTYEQYF
TRBJ1-2	TRBV6-1	CASSDGGPRDIYTF
TRBJ2-5	TRBV19	CASRGTNQETQYF
TRBJ1-6	TRBV4-1	CASSQEVTGDSPLHF
TRBJ1-2	TRBV5-1	CASSLGWTGDGYTF
TRBJ2-5	TRBV4-2	CASSQASGRGRETQYF
TRBJ2-2	TRBV7-2	CASSPTSGRSSTGELFF
TRBJ2-4	TRBV2	CASSPGGGSVNIQYF
TRBJ2-7	TRBV23-1	CASSQKAGGPYEQYF
TRBJ1-1	TRBV19	CASSIRSDTEAFF
TRBJ2-1	TRBV7-3	CASSLTNVAGGRRNEQFF
TRBJ2-1	TRBV28	CASRDVGTSGAFYNEQFF
TRBJ2-1	TRBV12-3/TRBV12-4	CASSFGGRNWEFF